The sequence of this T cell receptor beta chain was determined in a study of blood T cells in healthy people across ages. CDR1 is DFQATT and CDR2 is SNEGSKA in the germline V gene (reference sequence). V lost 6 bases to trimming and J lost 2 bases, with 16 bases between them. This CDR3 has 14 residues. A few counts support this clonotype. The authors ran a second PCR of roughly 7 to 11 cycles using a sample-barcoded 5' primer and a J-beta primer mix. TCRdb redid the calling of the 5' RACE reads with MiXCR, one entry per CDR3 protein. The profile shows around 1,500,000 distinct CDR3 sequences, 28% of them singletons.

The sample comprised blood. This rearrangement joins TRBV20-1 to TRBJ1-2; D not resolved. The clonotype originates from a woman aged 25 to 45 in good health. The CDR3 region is CSAHNPSENYGYTF. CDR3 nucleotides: TGCAGTGCCCACAATCCTTCGGAGAACTATGGCTACACCTTC.